Sequencing of this T cell receptor beta chain was carried out in a study of control samples from healthy donors and cancer patients. TCRdb's table, derived via immunoSEQ multiplex PCR, lists solely in-frame clones and lacks some. The table records 75,000 to 80,000 clones, approximately 91% of them present only once. The clonotype originates from a woman in her 50s with colorectal cancer. The sample taken for sequencing was PBMCs.

Here the CDR3 reads CASTTGSRGGSTDTQYF. CDR3 coding DNA: TGTGCCAGCACCACGGGGTCTCGGGGGGGGAGCACAGATACGCAGTATTTT. The chain is built from TRBV21-1 and TRBJ2-3; no DNA check was done on the table's D call, TRBD2. TRBV21-1 is flagged as a pseudogene. There are 17 residues in the CDR3.